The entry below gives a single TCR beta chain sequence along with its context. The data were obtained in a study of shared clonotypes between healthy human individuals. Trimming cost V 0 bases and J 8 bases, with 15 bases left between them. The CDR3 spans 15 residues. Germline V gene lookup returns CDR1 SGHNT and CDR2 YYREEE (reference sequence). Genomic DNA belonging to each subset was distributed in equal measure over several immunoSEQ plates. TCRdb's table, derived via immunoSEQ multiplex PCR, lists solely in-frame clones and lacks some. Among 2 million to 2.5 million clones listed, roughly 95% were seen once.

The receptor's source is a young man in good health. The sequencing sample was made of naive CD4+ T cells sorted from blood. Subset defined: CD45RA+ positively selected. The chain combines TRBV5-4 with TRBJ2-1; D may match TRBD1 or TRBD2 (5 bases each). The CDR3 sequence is CASSLGGTGRDEQFF. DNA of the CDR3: TGTGCCAGCAGCTTGGGAGGGACGGGGCGGGATGAGCAGTTCTTC.